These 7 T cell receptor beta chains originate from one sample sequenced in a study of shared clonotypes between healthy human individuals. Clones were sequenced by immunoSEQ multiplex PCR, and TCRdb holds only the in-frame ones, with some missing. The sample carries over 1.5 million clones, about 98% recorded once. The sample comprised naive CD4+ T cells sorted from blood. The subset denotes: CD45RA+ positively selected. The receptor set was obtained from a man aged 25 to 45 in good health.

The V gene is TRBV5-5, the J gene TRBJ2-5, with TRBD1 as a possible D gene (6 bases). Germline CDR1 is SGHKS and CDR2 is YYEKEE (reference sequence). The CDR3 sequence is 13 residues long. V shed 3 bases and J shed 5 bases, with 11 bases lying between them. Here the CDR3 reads CASSWDIGETQYF. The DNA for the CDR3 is TGTGCCAGCAGCTGGGACATAGGGGAGACCCAGTACTTC.

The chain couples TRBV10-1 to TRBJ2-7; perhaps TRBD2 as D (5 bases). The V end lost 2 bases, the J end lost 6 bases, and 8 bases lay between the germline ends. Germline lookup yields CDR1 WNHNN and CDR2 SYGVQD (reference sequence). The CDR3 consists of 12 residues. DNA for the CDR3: TGCGCCAGCAGTGAGCCGGGGTTCGAGCAGTACTTC. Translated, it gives CASSEPGFEQYF.

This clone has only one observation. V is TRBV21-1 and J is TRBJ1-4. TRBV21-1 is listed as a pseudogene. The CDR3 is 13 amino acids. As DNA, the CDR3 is TGTGCCAGAAACAGCGCTACGAATGAAAAACTGTTTTTT. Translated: CARNSATNEKLFF.

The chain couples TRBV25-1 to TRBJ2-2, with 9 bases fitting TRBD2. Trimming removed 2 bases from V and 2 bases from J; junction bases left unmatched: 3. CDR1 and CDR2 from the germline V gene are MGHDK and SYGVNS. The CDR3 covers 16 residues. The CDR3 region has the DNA TGTGCCAGCAGTGAAAGACTAGCGGTAAACACCGGGGAGCTGTTTTTT. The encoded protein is CASSERLAVNTGELFF.

The CDR3 reads CASTQGGMTNEKLFF. The CDR3 DNA reads as TGTGCCAGCACCCAGGGGGGGATGACTAATGAAAAACTGTTTTTT. The V gene is TRBV7-9, the J gene TRBJ1-4; TRBD1 agrees at 7 bases. Losses at the gene ends were 7 bases for V and 2 bases for J; bases not matched to a gene: 7. This CDR3 is 15 amino acids long. Germline V CDR1 and CDR2: SEHNR, FQNEAQ (reference sequence).

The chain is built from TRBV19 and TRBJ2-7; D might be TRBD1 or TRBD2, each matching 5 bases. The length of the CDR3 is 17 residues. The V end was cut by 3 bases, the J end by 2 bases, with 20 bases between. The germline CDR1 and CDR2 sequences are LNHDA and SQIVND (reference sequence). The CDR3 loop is CASSIRGVAGSPYEQYF. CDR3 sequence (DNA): TGTGCCAGTAGTATTAGGGGAGTGGCAGGGTCCCCCTACGAGCAGTACTTC.

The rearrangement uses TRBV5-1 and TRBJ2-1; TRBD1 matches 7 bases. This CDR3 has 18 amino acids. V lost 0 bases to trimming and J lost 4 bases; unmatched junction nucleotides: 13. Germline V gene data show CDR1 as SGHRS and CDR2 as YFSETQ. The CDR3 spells CASSLARYPAGGYNEQFF. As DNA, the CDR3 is TGCGCCAGCAGCTTGGCCCGATACCCGGCAGGGGGTTACAATGAGCAGTTCTTC.